Sequencing of this T cell receptor beta chain was carried out in a study of T cells after posttransplantation cyclophosphamide. Study-level results: TRB overlap between skin or GI tissue T cells and blood was limited. Later post-transplant blood repertoires were often dominated by donor CD8+ memory clones. Recipient CMV seropositivity and CMV reactivation strongly tracked TRB clonality.

As regards this clone: Antigen specificity is unknown.

Treatment was busulfan-fludarabine conditioning, a marrow graft, and cyclophosphamide on days +3 and +4. Repertoires were generated with immunoSEQ multiplex PCR, while TCRdb's copy carries only in-frame clones and drops some. The sample records thousands of clones, 75% to 80% being singletons. The V and J ends lost 0 bases and 8 bases respectively, with 13 bases between them. CDR3 length equals 14 residues. Looked up from germline, CDR1 is LGHNA and CDR2 is YNFKEQ. The chain uses TRBV4-2 and TRBJ1-2; tentatively, D is TRBD1 (5 bases). The receptor was isolated from a male patient between 45 and 59 years old who received an allogeneic stem cell transplant from an unrelated donor, was CMV-positive, and had acute GVHD only. These T cells may partly come from the graft donor. The material sequenced was PBMCs, taken 29 days after a stem cell transplant with posttransplant cyclophosphamide. The CDR3 here is CASSQDTGRRGYTF. The CDR3 bases are TGTGCCAGCAGCCAAGATACAGGCCGCCGGGGCTACACCTTC.